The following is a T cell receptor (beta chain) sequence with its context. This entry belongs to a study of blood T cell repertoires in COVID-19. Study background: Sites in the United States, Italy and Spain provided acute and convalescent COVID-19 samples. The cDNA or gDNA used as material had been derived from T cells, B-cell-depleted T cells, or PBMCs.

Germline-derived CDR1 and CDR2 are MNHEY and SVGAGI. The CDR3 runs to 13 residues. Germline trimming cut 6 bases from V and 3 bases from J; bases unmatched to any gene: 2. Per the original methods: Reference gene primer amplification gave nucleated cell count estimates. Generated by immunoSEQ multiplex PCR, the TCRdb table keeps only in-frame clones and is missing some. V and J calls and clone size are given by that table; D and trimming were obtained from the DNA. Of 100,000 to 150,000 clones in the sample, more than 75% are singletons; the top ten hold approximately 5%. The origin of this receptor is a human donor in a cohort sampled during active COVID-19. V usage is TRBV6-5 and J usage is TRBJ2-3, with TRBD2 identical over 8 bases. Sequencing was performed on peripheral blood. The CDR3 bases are TGTGCCAGCAGAGCGGGAGTGACAGATACGCAGTATTTT. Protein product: CASRAGVTDTQYF.